This T cell receptor beta chain emerged from a study of blood T cell repertoires in COVID-19 (dated by TCRdb to the early 2020s). Broadly, across the study: The collaborator samples originated in the United States, Italy and Spain and spanned the acute and convalescent phases of COVID-19. The prospective study material was composed of cDNA or gDNA derived from T cells, B-cell-depleted T cells, or PBMCs. Subjects who had been exposed to COVID-19, were actively infected with it, or had recovered from it provided the deeply sampled blood TCRbeta repertoires that made up the dataset. The repertoires were made available in a free public database intended to serve as a resource for research on the immune response to SARS-CoV-2. Samples came from the ongoing ImmuneRACE study (first 160 participants) plus 1,254 subjects from 6 global collaborators. Nearly every sample came with metadata listing a de-identified subject ID, COVID-19 status, age in years and sex. Where available, HLA class I and class II types were obtained from metadata supplied by the sample provider rather than from assay-based typing. Study-wide conclusions, independent of this receptor: The quantity of clinical and demographic metadata differed by source and by participant and was supplied without curation.

The germline V gene sets CDR1 to MDHEN and CDR2 to SYDVKM. Its CDR3 holds 15 amino acids, cysteine through phenylalanine. The entry retains the CDR3 DNA only, 45 bases that are in frame from base 1. Germline trimming amounts to 7 bases on V and 5 bases on J, with 11 as the count of junction bases outside the gene matches. Enrolling through a virtual design, the prospective study's participants ranged in age from roughly 18 to 90 years and lived across more than 20 United States geographic areas. To assign participants to cohorts, the prospective study relied on clinical history that participants themselves reported in a screening survey and a study questionnaire. A participant counted as exposed if, within 2 weeks of entering the study, that participant had been in contact with someone who had a PCR-confirmed or clinician-diagnosed COVID-19 case. Each participant in the prospective study had whole blood, serum and a nasopharyngeal or oropharyngeal swab collected by mobile phlebotomists. Additional blood draws and questionnaires over an approximately 2-month period could optionally be provided by prospective study participants. Before DNA extraction, prospective study blood samples were shipped either frozen or at room temperature.

Comment on this clone: This receptor's antigen is unknown. Base qualities were left out, and no much larger clone turns up one base away.

TCRbeta CDR3 regions were amplified from genomic DNA by means of the immunoSEQ Assay, a bias-controlled multiplex PCR. As for the original processing: Nucleated cell counts per sample were estimated from amplification of reference gene primers within the assay. To quantify the absolute abundance of each unique TCRbeta CDR3 rearrangement, sequence reads were collapsed and filtered. For each sample, productive Simpson clonality was calculated as the square root of Simpson's diversity index over productive rearrangements. TCRdb's version of the immuneACCESS table is confined to in-frame rearrangements and falls short of the full clone set. An unresolved V gene accounts for under half of the shortfall where checked; the remainder is of unknown origin. V and J calls and clone size come straight from that table; D and trimming were deduced from the DNA. Counted in this sample were roughly 400,000 clones; 80% to 95% of them appeared once. The ten largest account for around 0.94% of the sample.

The source is a woman in her forties who had been exposed to COVID-19. This receptor chain uses TRBV28 and TRBJ2-7, and 10 junctional nucleotides match TRBD1. The sample comprised PBMCs or T cells enriched from blood (not recorded which). The nucleotide sequence reads as follows: TGTGCCAGCACCCGGCCCGGGACAGGGGTGGACGAGCAGTACTTC. It translates as CASTRPGTGVDEQYF.